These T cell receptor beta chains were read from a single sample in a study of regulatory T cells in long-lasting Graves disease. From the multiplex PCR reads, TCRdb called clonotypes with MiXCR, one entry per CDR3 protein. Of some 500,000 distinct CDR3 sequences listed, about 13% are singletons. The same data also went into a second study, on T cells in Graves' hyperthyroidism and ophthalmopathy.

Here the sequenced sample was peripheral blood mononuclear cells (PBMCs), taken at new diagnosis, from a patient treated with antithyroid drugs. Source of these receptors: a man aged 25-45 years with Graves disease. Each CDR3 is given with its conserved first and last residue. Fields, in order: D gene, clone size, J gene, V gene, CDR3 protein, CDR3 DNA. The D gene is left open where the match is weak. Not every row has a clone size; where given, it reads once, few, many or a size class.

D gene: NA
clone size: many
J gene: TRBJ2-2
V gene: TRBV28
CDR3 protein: CASSSSGELTGELFF
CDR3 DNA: TGTGCCAGCAGCTCCTCAGGGGAGTTGACCGGGGAGCTGTTTTTT

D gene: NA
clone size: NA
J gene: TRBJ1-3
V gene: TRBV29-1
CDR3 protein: CSVERANSGNTIYF
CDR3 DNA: TGCAGCGTTGAAAGGGCAAACTCTGGAAACACCATATATTTT

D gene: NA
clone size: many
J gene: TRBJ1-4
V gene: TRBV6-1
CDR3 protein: CASSNGGEKLFF
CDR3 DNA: TGTGCCAGCAGCAACGGCGGGGAAAAACTGTTTTTT

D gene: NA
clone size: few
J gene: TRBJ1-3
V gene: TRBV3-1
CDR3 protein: CASSQFGSSGNTIYF
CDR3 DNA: TGTGCCAGCAGCCAGTTCGGGAGCTCTGGAAACACCATATATTTT

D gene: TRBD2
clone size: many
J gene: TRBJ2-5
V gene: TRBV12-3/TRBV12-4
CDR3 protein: CASSRRASGLLETQYF
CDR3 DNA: TGTGCCAGCAGTCGGAGGGCTAGCGGGCTCTTAGAGACCCAGTACTTC

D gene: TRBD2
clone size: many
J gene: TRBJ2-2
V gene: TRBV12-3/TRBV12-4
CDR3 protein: CASGEGRTGELFF
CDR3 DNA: TGTGCCAGCGGGGAGGGGCGGACCGGGGAGCTGTTTTTT

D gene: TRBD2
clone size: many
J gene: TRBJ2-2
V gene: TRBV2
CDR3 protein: CASRAPGGDGELFF
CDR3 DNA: TGTGCCAGCCGAGCTCCCGGGGGGGACGGGGAGCTGTTTTTT

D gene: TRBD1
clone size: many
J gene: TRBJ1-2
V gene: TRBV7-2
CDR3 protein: CASSFGTAKNYGYTF
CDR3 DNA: TGTGCCAGCAGCTTCGGGACAGCGAAGAACTATGGCTACACCTTC

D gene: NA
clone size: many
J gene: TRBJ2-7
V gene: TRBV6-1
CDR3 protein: CASSELYSVSYEQYF
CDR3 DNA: TGTGCCAGCAGTGAATTGTACAGTGTCTCCTACGAGCAGTACTTC

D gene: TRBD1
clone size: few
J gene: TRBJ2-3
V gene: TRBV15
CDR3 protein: CATSRDQGQGGPDTQYF
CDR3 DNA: TGTGCCACCAGCAGAGATCAAGGACAGGGGGGCCCAGATACGCAGTATTTT

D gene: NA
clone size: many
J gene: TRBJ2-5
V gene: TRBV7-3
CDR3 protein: CASSPGGGGETQYF
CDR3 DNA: TGTGCCAGCAGCCCCGGAGGGGGGGGAGAGACCCAGTACTTC

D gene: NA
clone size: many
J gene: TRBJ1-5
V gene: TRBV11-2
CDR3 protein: CASSLTGLNNQPQHF
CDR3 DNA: TGTGCCAGCAGCTTAACCGGGTTGAACAATCAGCCCCAGCATTTT

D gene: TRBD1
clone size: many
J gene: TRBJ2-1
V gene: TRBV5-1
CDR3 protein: CASSRQGYNEQFF
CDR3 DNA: TGCGCCAGCAGTAGACAGGGTTACAATGAGCAGTTCTTC

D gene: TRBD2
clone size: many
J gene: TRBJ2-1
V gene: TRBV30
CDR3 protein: CAWRRLAGWNEQFF
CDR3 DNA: TGTGCCTGGAGAAGACTAGCGGGATGGAATGAGCAGTTCTTC

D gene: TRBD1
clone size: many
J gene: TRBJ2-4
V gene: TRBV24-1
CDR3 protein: CATSDLGRDSKNIQYF
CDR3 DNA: TGTGCCACCAGTGATTTGGGCCGGGACAGCAAAAACATTCAGTACTTC

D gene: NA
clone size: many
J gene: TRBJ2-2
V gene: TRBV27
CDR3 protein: CASSFGANTGELFF
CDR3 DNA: TGTGCCAGCAGTTTCGGGGCGAACACCGGGGAGCTGTTTTTT

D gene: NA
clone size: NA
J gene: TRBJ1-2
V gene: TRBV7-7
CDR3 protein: CASSPGAEGYTF
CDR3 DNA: TGTGCCAGCAGCCCCGGCGCAGAAGGCTACACCTTC

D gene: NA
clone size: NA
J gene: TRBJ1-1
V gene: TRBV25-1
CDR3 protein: CASSGIGHRRRAHTEAFF
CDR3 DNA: TGTGCCAGCAGTGGAATCGGTCACCGAAGAAGAGCCCACACTGAAGCTTTCTTT

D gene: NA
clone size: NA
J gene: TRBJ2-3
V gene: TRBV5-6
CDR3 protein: CAGGTLTTNTQYF
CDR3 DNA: TGTGCCGGGGGGACTCTCACCACGAATACGCAGTATTTT

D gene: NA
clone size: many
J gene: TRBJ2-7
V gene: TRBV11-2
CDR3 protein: CASSTRQVVSVNEQYF
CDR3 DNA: TGTGCCAGCAGCACTAGACAGGTAGTATCCGTAAACGAGCAGTACTTC

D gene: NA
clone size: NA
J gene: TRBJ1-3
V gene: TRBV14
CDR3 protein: CASSLAGLLSGNTIYF
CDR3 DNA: TGTGCCAGCAGCCTCGCAGGGTTACTCTCTGGAAACACCATATATTTT

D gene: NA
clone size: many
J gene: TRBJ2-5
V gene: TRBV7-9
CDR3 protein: CASSLARETQYF
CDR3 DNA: TGTGCCAGCAGCTTAGCTCGGGAGACCCAGTACTTC

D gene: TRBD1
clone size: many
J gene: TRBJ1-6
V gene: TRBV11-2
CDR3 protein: CASSTGQGQPLHF
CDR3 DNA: TGTGCCAGCAGCACGGGACAGGGGCAACCCCTCCACTTT

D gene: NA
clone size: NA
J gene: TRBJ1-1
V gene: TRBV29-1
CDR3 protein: CSVNRGEGTEAFF
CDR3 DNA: TGCAGCGTTAATAGGGGCGAAGGCACTGAAGCTTTCTTT

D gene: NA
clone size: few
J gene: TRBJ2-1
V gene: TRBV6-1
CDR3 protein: CASSPLGANNEQFF
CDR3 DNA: TGTGCCAGCAGTCCCCTGGGAGCGAACAATGAGCAGTTCTTC

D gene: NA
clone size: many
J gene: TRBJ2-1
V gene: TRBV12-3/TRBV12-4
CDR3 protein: CASTLVRGNEQFF
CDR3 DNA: TGTGCCAGCACACTAGTCCGGGGCAATGAGCAGTTCTTC

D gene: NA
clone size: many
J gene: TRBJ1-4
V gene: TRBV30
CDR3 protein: CALGRGEEKLFF
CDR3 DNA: TGTGCCCTAGGAAGGGGAGAAGAAAAACTGTTTTTT

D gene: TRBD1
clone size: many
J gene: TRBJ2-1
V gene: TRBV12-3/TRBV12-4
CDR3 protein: CASSPDGTGPYNEQFF
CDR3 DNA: TGTGCCAGCAGTCCAGACGGGACAGGTCCCTACAATGAGCAGTTCTTC

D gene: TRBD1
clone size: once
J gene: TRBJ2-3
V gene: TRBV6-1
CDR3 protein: CASSPLTGNTDTQYF
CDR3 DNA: TGTGCCAGCAGCCCCCTGACAGGGAACACAGATACGCAGTATTTT

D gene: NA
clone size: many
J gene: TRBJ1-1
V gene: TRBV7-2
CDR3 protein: CASAAGYVTEAFF
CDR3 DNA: TGTGCCAGCGCAGCGGGGTATGTTACTGAAGCTTTCTTT

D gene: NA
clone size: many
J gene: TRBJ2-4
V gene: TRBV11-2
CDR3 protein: CASSFPGLANIQYF
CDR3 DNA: TGTGCCAGCAGCTTTCCAGGGCTGGCAAACATTCAGTACTTC

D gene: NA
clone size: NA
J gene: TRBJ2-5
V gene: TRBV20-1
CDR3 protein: CSARDWLAQETQYF
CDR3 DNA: TGCAGTGCTAGAGATTGGCTAGCCCAAGAGACCCAGTACTTC

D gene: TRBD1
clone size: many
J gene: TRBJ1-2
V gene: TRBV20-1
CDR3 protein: CSAPLLTGGYGYTF
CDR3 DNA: TGCAGTGCTCCCCTCTTGACAGGGGGCTATGGCTACACCTTC

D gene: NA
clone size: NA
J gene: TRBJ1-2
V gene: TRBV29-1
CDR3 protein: CSVGSEGYTF
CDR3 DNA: TGCAGCGTTGGTTCCGAAGGCTACACCTTC

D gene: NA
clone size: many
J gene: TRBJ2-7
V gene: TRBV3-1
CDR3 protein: CASSQDLRAQSYEQYF
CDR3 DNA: TGTGCCAGCAGCCAAGATCTGCGGGCACAATCCTACGAGCAGTACTTC

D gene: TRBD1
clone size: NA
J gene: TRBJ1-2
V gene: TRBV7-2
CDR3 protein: CASRKTGRSPYGYTF
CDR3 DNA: TGTGCCAGCAGAAAGACAGGGAGGTCGCCCTATGGCTACACCTTC

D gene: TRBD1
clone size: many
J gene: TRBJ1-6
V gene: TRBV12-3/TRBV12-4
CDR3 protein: CASSLVDREESPLHF
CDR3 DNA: TGTGCCAGCAGTTTAGTAGACAGGGAGGAATCACCCCTCCACTTT

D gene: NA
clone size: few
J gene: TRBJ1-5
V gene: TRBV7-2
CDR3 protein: CASSPPLYGAGNQPQHF
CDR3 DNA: TGTGCCAGCAGCCCGCCACTCTACGGGGCCGGCAATCAGCCCCAGCATTTT

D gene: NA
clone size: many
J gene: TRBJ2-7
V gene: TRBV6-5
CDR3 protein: CASSYSDRSYEQYF
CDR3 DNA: TGTGCCAGCAGTTACTCCGACAGGAGCTACGAGCAGTACTTC

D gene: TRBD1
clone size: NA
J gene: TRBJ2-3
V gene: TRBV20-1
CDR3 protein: CSARRGQLIADTQYF
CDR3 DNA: TGCAGTGCTAGGAGGGGGCAATTAATAGCAGATACGCAGTATTTT

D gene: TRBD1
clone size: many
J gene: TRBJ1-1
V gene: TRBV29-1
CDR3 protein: CSVETGAGPEAFF
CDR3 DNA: TGCAGCGTTGAGACAGGGGCCGGCCCTGAAGCTTTCTTT

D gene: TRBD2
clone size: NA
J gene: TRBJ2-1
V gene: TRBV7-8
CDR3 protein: CASSLDAIGQTSGRYNEQFF
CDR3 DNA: TGTGCCAGCAGCTTAGATGCTATTGGGCAGACTAGCGGGAGATACAATGAGCAGTTCTTC

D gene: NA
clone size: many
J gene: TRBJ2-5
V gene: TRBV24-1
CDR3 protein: CATSEGSLWKETQYF
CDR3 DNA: TGTGCCACCAGTGAGGGAAGCCTTTGGAAAGAGACCCAGTACTTC

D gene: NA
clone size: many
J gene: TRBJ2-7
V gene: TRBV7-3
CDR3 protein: CASSPSGNNYEQYF
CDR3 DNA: TGTGCCAGCAGTCCGTCGGGAAACAACTACGAGCAGTACTTC